Reported below is one T cell receptor beta chain. This sample stems from a study of blood T cell repertoires in COVID-19. Data came from immunoSEQ multiplex PCR; TCRdb stores just in-frame clones and leaves some out. The sample gives 300,000 to 400,000 clones, roughly 90% of which show up once; approximately 2.5% is in the top ten. The source is a man aged 60 to 75 who had recovered from COVID-19. The specimen was PBMCs or T cells enriched from blood (not recorded which).

The CDR3: CASSVEGQVGVWYF. As DNA, the CDR3 is TGTGCCAGCAGTGTTGAAGGACAGGTCGGCGTGTGGTACTTC. The chain combines TRBV2 with TRBJ2-7; 7 positions match TRBD1. The CDR3 length is 14 residues. The V and J ends lost 4 bases and 12 bases, in that order; junction bases with no gene match: 15. CDR1 is SNHLY and CDR2 is FYNNEI in the germline V gene.